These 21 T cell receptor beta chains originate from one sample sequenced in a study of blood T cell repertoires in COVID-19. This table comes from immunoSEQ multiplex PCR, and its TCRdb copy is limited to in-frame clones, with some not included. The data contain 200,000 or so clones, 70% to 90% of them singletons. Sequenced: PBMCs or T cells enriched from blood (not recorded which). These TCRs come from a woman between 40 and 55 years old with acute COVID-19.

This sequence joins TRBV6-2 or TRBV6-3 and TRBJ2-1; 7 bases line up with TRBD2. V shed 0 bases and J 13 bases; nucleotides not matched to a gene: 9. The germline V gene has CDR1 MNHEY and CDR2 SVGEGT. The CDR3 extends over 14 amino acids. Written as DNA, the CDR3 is TGTGCCAGCAGTTACTCTACCCTTTTAGCGGGTCAGTTCTTC. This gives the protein CASSYSTLLAGQFF.

CDR3: CAIRSGENSPLHF. For the CDR3, the DNA is TGTGCCATCAGAAGTGGGGAGAATTCACCCCTCCACTTT. The rearrangement links TRBV10-3 to TRBJ1-6, with unresolved D. V lost 6 bases and J 7 bases, leaving 10 bases between the germline ends. Germline lookup yields CDR1 ENHRY and CDR2 SYGVKD. This CDR3 region has 13 residues.

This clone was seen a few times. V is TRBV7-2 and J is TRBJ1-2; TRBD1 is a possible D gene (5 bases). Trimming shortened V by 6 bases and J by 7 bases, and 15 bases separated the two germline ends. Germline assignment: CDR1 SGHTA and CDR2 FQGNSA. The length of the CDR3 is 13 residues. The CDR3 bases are TGTGCCAGCAGTCAGGACGGTAGGGGTGGCTACACCTTC. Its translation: CASSQDGRGGYTF.

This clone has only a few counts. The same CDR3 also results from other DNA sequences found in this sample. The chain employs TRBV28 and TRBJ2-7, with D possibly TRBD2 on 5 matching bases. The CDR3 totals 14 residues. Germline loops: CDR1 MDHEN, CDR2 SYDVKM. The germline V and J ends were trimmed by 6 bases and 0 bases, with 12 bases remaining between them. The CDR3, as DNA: TGTGCCAGCAGCCTGGAAGGGAGCTCCTACGAGCAGTACTTC. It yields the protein CASSLEGSSYEQYF.

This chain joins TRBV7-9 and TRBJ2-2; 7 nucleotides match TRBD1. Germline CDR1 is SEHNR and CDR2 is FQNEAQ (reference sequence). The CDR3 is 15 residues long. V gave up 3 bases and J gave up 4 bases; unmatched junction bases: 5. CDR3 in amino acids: CASSFTGAGTGELFF. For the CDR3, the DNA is TGTGCCAGCAGCTTCACAGGGGCGGGCACCGGGGAGCTGTTTTTT.

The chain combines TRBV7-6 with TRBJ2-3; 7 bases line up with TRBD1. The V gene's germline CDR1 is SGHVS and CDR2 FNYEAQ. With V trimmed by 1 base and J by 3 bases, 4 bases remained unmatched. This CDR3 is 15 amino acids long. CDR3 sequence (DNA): TGTGCCAGCAGCTTAGGGCGACAGGGTACAGATACGCAGTATTTT. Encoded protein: CASSLGRQGTDTQYF.

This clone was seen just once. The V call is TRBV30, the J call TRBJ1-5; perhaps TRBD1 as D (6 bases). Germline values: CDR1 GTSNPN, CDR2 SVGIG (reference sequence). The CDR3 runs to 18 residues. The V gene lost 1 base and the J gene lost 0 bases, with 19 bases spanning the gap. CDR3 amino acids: CAWSAKTTQGYSNQPQHF. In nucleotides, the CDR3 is TGTGCCTGGAGTGCTAAAACAACACAGGGATATAGCAATCAGCCCCAGCATTTT.

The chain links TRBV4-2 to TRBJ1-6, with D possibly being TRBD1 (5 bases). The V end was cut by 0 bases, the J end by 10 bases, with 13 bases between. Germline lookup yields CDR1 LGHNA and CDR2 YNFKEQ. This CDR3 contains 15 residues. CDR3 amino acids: CASSQDLAGLSPLHF. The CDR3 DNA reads TGTGCCAGCAGCCAAGATCTGGCAGGGCTCTCACCCCTCCACTTT.

CDR3 sequence: CSVGQGNTEAFF. CDR3 in DNA: TGCAGCGTGGGACAGGGGAACACTGAAGCTTTCTTT. V usage is TRBV29-1 and J usage is TRBJ1-1, with 9 positions matching TRBD1. V shed 6 bases, J shed 1 base, and the junction held 0 bases outside the gene matches. The CDR3 contains 12 residues. The germline V gene encodes CDR1 SQVTM and CDR2 ANQGSEA.

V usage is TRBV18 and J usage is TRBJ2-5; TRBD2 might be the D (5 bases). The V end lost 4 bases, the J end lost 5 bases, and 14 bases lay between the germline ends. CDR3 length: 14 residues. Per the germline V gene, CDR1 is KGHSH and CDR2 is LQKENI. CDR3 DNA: TGTGCCAGCTCACAAGGACTGGGTGTGGAGACCCAGTACTTC. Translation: CASSQGLGVETQYF. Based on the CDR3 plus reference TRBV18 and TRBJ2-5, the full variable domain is NAGVMQNPRHLVRRRGQEARLRCSPMKGHSHVYWYRQLPEEGLKFMVYLQKENIIDESGMPKERFSAEFPKEGPSILRIQQVVRGDSAAYFCASSQGLGVETQYFGPGTRLLVL.

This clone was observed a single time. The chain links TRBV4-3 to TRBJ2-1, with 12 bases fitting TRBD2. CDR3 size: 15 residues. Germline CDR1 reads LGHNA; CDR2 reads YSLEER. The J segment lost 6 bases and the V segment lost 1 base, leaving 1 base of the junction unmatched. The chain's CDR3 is CASSQGLAGANEQFF. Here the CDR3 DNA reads TGCGCCAGCAGCCAAGGACTAGCGGGAGCCAATGAGCAGTTCTTC.

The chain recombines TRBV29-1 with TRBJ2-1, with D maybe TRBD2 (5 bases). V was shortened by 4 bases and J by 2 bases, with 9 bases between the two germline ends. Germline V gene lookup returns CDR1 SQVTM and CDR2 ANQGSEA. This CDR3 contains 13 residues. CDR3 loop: CSVGGRTYNEQFF. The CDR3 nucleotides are TGCAGCGTTGGAGGGCGGACCTACAATGAGCAGTTCTTC.

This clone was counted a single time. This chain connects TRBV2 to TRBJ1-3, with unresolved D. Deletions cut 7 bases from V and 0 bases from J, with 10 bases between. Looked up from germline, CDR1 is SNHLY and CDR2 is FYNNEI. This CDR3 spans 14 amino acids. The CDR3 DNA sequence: TGTGCCAGCAAAAATCGGGTCTCTGGAAACACCATATATTTT. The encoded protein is CASKNRVSGNTIYF.

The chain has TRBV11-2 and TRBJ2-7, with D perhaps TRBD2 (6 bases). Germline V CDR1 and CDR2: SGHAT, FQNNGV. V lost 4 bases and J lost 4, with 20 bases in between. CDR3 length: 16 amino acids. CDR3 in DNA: TGTGCCAGCAGCTCCCGGTCCAGGGACTCAAATTACGAGCAGTACTTC. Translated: CASSSRSRDSNYEQYF.

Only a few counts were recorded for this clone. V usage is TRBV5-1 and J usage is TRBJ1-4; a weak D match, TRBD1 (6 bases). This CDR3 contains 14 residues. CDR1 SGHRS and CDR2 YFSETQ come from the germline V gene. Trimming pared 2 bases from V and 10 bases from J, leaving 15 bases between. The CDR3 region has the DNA TGCGCCAGCAGCTTAGGGGGGGCAGAAGGAAAACTGTTTTTT. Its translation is CASSLGGAEGKLFF.

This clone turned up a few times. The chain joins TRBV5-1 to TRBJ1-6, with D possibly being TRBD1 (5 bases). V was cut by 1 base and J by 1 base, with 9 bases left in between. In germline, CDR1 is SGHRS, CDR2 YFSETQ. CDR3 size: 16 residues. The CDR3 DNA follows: TGCGCCAGCAGCTTGTACAGGTCTTCCTATAATTCACCCCTCCACTTT. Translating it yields CASSLYRSSYNSPLHF.

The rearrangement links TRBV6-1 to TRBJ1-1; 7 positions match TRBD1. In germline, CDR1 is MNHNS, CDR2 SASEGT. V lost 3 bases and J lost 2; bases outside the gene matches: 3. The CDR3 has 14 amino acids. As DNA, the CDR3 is TGTGCCAGCAGTGATGGACAGGTTAACACTGAAGCTTTCTTT. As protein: CASSDGQVNTEAFF.

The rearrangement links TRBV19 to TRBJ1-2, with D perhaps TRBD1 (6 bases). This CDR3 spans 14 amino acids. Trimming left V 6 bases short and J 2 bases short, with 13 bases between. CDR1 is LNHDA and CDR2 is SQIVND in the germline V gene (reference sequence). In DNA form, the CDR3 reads TGTGCCAGTAGCGGGGGGCCGCCCAACTATGGCTACACCTTC. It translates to CASSGGPPNYGYTF. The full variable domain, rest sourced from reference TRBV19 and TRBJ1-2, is DGGITQSPKYLFRKEGQNVTLSCEQNLNHDAMYWYRQDPGQGLRLIYYSQIVNDFQKGDIAEGYSVSREKKESFPLTVTSAQKNPTAFYLCASSGGPPNYGYTFGSGTRLTVV.

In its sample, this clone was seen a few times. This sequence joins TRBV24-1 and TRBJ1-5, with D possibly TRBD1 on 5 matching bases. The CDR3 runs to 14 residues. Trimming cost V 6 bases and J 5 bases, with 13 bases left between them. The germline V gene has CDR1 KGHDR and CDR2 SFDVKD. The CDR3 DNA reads TGTGCCACCAGTAATCGGGGGACCGATCAGCCCCAGCATTTT. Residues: CATSNRGTDQPQHF.

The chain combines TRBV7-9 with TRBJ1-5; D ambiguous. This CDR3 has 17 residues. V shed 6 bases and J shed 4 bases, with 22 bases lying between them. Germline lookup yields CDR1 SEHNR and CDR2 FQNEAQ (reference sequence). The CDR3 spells CASSPGPGRFVNQPQHF. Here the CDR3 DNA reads TGTGCCAGCAGTCCCGGACCCGGGAGGTTCGTAAATCAGCCCCAGCATTTT.

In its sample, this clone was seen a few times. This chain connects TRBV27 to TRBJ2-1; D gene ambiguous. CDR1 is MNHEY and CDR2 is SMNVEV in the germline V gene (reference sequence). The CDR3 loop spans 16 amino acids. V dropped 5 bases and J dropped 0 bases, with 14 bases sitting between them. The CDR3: CASSPRGGASYNEQFF. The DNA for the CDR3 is TGTGCCAGCAGTCCCCGAGGCGGAGCCTCCTACAATGAGCAGTTCTTC.